One and the same sample provided the 21 T cell receptor beta chains below, sequenced in a study of blood T cell repertoires in COVID-19. TCRdb keeps only in-frame clones here, not all; method: immunoSEQ multiplex PCR. The sample has about 120,000 clones, under 80% seen once. The specimen sequenced was peripheral blood. Every receptor here comes from a man between 65 and 85 years old with acute or convalescent COVID-19.

The chain uses TRBV15 and TRBJ1-3, with 9 bases lining up with TRBD1. Germline-derived CDR1 and CDR2 are LNHNV and YYDKDF (reference sequence). V dropped 3 bases and J dropped 3; count of bases not matched to a gene: 6. The CDR3 is 16 residues long. CDR3 sequence reads: CATSSGGTGFGNTIYF. The CDR3, as DNA: TGTGCCACCAGCAGCGGAGGGACAGGGTTTGGAAACACCATATATTTT. Full variable domain (outside the CDR3, taken from reference TRBV15 and TRBJ1-3): DAMVIQNPRYQVTQFGKPVTLSCSQTLNHNVMYWYQQKSSQAPKLLFHYYDKDFNNEADTPDNFQSRRPNTSFCFLDIRSPGLGDTAMYLCATSSGGTGFGNTIYFGEGSWLTVV.

The V gene is TRBV19, the J gene TRBJ2-3; weak D call: TRBD1 (5 bases). Trimming cost V 5 bases and J 3 bases, with 15 bases left between them. Germline-derived CDR1 and CDR2 are LNHDA and SQIVND (reference sequence). The CDR3 totals 15 residues. The CDR3 region has the DNA TGTGCCAGTAGTGTCGGCAGGGAAGTAACAGATACGCAGTATTTT. Protein product: CASSVGREVTDTQYF. The whole variable domain, remainder taken from reference TRBV19 and TRBJ2-3, is DGGITQSPKYLFRKEGQNVTLSCEQNLNHDAMYWYRQDPGQGLRLIYYSQIVNDFQKGDIAEGYSVSREKKESFPLTVTSAQKNPTAFYLCASSVGREVTDTQYFGPGTRLTVL.

The genes are TRBV29-1 and TRBJ2-7, with 11 bases identical to TRBD1. There are 13 residues in the CDR3. The germline gives CDR1 SQVTM, CDR2 ANQGSEA. V dropped 7 bases and J dropped 4; count of bases not matched to a gene: 6. The CDR3 DNA reads as TGCAGCGCTAAGGGACAGGGGGTATACGAGCAGTACTTC. Its protein is CSAKGQGVYEQYF.

The chain uses TRBV25-1 and TRBJ1-4; D is possibly TRBD1 (5 bases). This CDR3 comprises 15 residues. From germline, CDR1 is MGHDK and CDR2 SYGVNS. With 3 bases removed from V and 8 bases from J, the gap between germline ends came to 16 bases. The CDR3 region has the DNA TGTGCCAGCAGTGACTTTACCCAGGGAGGGGAAAAACTGTTTTTT. Amino acids: CASSDFTQGGEKLFF.

In its sample, this clone was seen a few times. J is TRBJ1-1 and V is TRBV13; D might be TRBD1 (6 bases). Germline loops: CDR1 PRHDT, CDR2 FYEKMQ (reference sequence). Trimming pared 5 bases from V and 11 bases from J, leaving 21 bases between. The CDR3 sequence is 14 residues long. The CDR3 reads CASSKRAGVEVAFF. CDR3 nucleotide sequence: TGTGCCAGCAGCAAGAGGGCAGGGGTGGAGGTGGCTTTCTTT.

The CDR3 region has the DNA TGTGCCAGCAGCCAAGGATTTACAGGGAGCTCTGGAAACACCATATATTTT. It codes for CASSQGFTGSSGNTIYF. The chain carries TRBV14 and TRBJ1-3, with a possible D match to TRBD1 (6 bases). V was shortened by 1 base and J by 0 bases, with 13 bases between the two germline ends. The CDR3 spans 17 residues. The germline gives CDR1 SGHDN, CDR2 FVKESK.

The V gene is TRBV29-1, the J gene TRBJ2-3, with TRBD2 matching 8 bases. J lost 4 bases, V lost 4 bases, and 1 base had no gene match. CDR1 is SQVTM and CDR2 is ANQGSEA in the germline V gene. The CDR3 is 12 residues long. DNA for the CDR3: TGCAGCGTTGTAGCGGGGCCAGATACGCAGTATTTT. This gives the protein CSVVAGPDTQYF.

In this sample, this clone turned up a few times. The rearrangement joins TRBV29-1 to TRBJ2-7, with TRBD1 matching 8 bases. Trimming removed 8 bases from V and 6 bases from J; junction bases left unmatched: 15. From germline, CDR1 is SQVTM and CDR2 ANQGSEA. The CDR3 consists of 14 residues. The CDR3 reads CSTGTGLSLGEQYF. CDR3 DNA sequence: TGCAGCACCGGGACAGGTCTCTCCCTCGGCGAGCAGTACTTC.

CDR3: CASSYGEQGGTQYF. The CDR3 DNA is TGTGCCAGCAGTTACGGGGAGCAGGGGGGGACCCAGTACTTC. The rearrangement links TRBV6-6 to TRBJ2-5; weak D call: TRBD1 (7 bases). V gave up 2 bases and J gave up 7 bases, with 14 bases separating them. The germline gives CDR1 MNHNY, CDR2 SVGAGI (reference sequence). The CDR3 is 14 amino acids.

This chain joins TRBV20-1 and TRBJ1-2; no clear D. Germline CDR1 reads DFQATT; CDR2 reads SNEGSKA (reference sequence). The CDR3 extends over 8 amino acids. Trimming removed 7 bases from V and 8 bases from J, with 5 bases in between. CDR3: CSGEGYTF. The DNA for the CDR3 is TGCAGTGGAGAAGGCTACACCTTC.

The chain couples TRBV18 to TRBJ1-1; D remains unclear. The V and J ends lost 3 bases and 0 bases respectively, with 11 bases between them. The CDR3 is made up of 15 amino acids. CDR1 is KGHSH and CDR2 is LQKENI in the germline V gene. For the CDR3, the DNA is TGTGCCAGCTCACCGATTCGGGAAATGAACACTGAAGCTTTCTTT. Residues: CASSPIREMNTEAFF. Based on the CDR3 plus reference TRBV18 and TRBJ1-1, the full variable domain is NAGVMQNPRHLVRRRGQEARLRCSPMKGHSHVYWYRQLPEEGLKFMVYLQKENIIDESGMPKERFSAEFPKEGPSILRIQQVVRGDSAAYFCASSPIREMNTEAFFGQGTRLTVV.

The chain combines TRBV5-1 with TRBJ2-3, with D possibly matching TRBD2 (5 bases). This CDR3 has 18 residues. Between the trimmed V and J ends, which lost 0 bases and 1 base, there was a span of 18 bases. The V gene's germline CDR1 is SGHRS and CDR2 YFSETQ. This CDR3 is CASSLAQLAYDGTDTQYF. CDR3 bases: TGCGCCAGCAGCTTGGCCCAGCTAGCCTACGACGGCACAGATACGCAGTATTTT. Together with reference TRBV5-1 and TRBJ2-3, the CDR3 gives the full variable domain: KAGVTQTPRYLIKTRGQQVTLSCSPISGHRSVSWYQQTPGQGLQFLFEYFSETQRNKGNFPGRFSGRQFSNSRSEMNVSTLELGDSALYLCASSLAQLAYDGTDTQYFGPGTRLTVL.

The V and J genes are TRBV19 and TRBJ1-1, with 9 bases matching TRBD1. Trimming at V came to 6 bases and at J to 1 base, leaving 3 bases not matched to a gene. CDR1 LNHDA and CDR2 SQIVND come from the germline V gene (reference sequence). This CDR3 comprises 14 residues. This CDR3 reads CASRGTGRNTEAFF. The CDR3 DNA reads as TGTGCCAGTAGAGGGACAGGGCGGAACACTGAAGCTTTCTTT.

This chain uses TRBV7-8 with TRBJ1-3; TRBD1 matches at 10 bases. Per germline, CDR1 SGHVS and CDR2 FQNEAQ. Germline trimming cut 0 bases from V and 0 bases from J; bases unmatched to any gene: 5. CDR3 length equals 18 residues. The CDR3 spells CASSLAGQGPGSGNTIYF. The CDR3 DNA reads TGTGCCAGCAGCTTAGCGGGACAGGGGCCAGGCTCTGGAAACACCATATATTTT.

This clone came up a few times. This rearrangement joins TRBV6-2 or TRBV6-3 to TRBJ2-1; TRBD2 matches 11 bases. Germline assignment: CDR1 MNHEY and CDR2 SVGEGT. The trim removed 0 bases at V and 4 bases at J, leaving 5 bases unmatched. This CDR3 contains 17 residues. The CDR3: CASSYSETSGVYNEQFF. The CDR3 DNA reads TGTGCCAGCAGTTACTCCGAGACTAGCGGGGTTTACAATGAGCAGTTCTTC.

This clone showed up just a few times. This chain links TRBV30 with TRBJ2-5; D might be TRBD2 (6 bases). V was cut by 0 bases and J by 5 bases, with 13 bases left in between. CDR1 and CDR2 from the germline V gene are GTSNPN and SVGIG (reference sequence). This CDR3 contains 14 residues. The CDR3 sequence: CAWSVQAGRETQYF. DNA of the CDR3: TGTGCCTGGAGTGTACAGGCAGGGAGGGAGACCCAGTACTTC.

DNA of the CDR3: TGTGCCAGCAGCAATACCGGGACAGCGAACACCGGGGAGCTGTTTTTT. Residues: CASSNTGTANTGELFF. The V call is TRBV7-3, the J call TRBJ2-2; 7 nucleotides match TRBD1. V dropped 5 bases and J dropped 0; count of bases not matched to a gene: 6. The germline V gene encodes CDR1 SGHTA and CDR2 FQGTGA. CDR3 length: 16 amino acids.

The chain has TRBV2 and TRBJ2-4, with D maybe TRBD2 (5 bases). Germline assignment: CDR1 SNHLY and CDR2 FYNNEI. Deletions cut 0 bases from V and 10 bases from J, with 10 bases between. The CDR3 is made up of 13 amino acids. The CDR3 DNA sequence: TGTGCCAGCAGTGAAGCCGGAGGCGGAATTCAGTACTTC. Translation: CASSEAGGGIQYF. Looking up the rest from reference TRBV2 and TRBJ2-4 gives the full variable domain: EPEVTQTPSHQVTQMGQEVILRCVPISNHLYFYWYRQILGQKVEFLVSFYNNEISEKSEIFDDQFSVERPDGSNFTLKIRSTKLEDSAMYFCASSEAGGGIQYFGAGTRLSVL.

The rearrangement uses TRBV5-4 and TRBJ2-1, with TRBD2 matching 7 bases. The junction had 9 bases not matched to a gene; V was cut back by 4 bases and J by 8 bases. CDR3 length equals 14 residues. Germline lookup yields CDR1 SGHNT and CDR2 YYREEE (reference sequence). The CDR3 reads CASSPGRREDEQFF. CDR3 in DNA: TGTGCCAGCAGCCCGGGACGACGGGAGGATGAGCAGTTCTTC.

J is TRBJ1-5 and V is TRBV5-6; D unclear. The CDR3 length is 15 residues. Germline CDR1 and CDR2: SGHDT and YYEEEE. Trimming removed 4 bases from V and 5 bases from J, with 16 bases in between. The DNA for the CDR3 is TGTGCCAGCAGCGCGAGCGGGGTGATCGATCAGCCCCAGCATTTT. It encodes CASSASGVIDQPQHF.

The CDR3 sequence: CAWSAQAQETQYF. In DNA form, the CDR3 reads TGTGCCTGGAGTGCGCAAGCCCAAGAGACCCAGTACTTC. V is TRBV30 and J is TRBJ2-5; D unclear. The V and J ends lost 1 base and 1 base respectively, with 7 bases between them. The germline CDR1 and CDR2 sequences are GTSNPN and SVGIG (reference sequence). The CDR3 totals 13 residues.